Listed below are T cell receptor beta chains from one sample, sequenced in a study of blood T cell repertoires in COVID-19. The table came from immunoSEQ multiplex PCR; TCRdb's copy has only in-frame clones and leaves some out. The profile shows 200,000 to 250,000 clones, 80% to 90% of them singletons. Sequencing was done on a sample of peripheral blood. The receptors come from a man aged 45-60 years with acute or convalescent COVID-19. The CDR3 runs from the conserved cysteine through the conserved F or W. Each record gives: J gene, V gene, D gene, clone size, CDR3 DNA, CDR3 protein. A D gene is named only where the DNA matches it firmly. A row's size may be missing; if present it is once, few, many or a size class.

j_call: TRBJ2-1; v_call: TRBV28; d_call: TRBD2; clone_size: NA; cdr3_nt: TGTGCCAGCAGGTCGGGGGGAGGCTCCTACAATGAGCAGTTCTTC; cdr3_aa: CASRSGGGSYNEQFF
j_call: TRBJ1-1; v_call: TRBV10-2; d_call: TRBD1; clone_size: NA; cdr3_nt: TGCGCCAGCAGTGAGGGACAGGGATGGAACCCTGAAGCTTTCTTT; cdr3_aa: CASSEGQGWNPEAFF
j_call: TRBJ1-5; v_call: TRBV10-3; d_call: NA; clone_size: once; cdr3_nt: TGTGCCATCAGTGACCCCTCCAGGGCAGGGGTTTCTAGCAATCAGCCCCAGCATTTT; cdr3_aa: CAISDPSRAGVSSNQPQHF
j_call: TRBJ2-1; v_call: TRBV6-4; d_call: NA; clone_size: NA; cdr3_nt: TGTGCCAGCAGTGACTCGGGCAGGGCCACCTACAATGAGCAGTTCTTC; cdr3_aa: CASSDSGRATYNEQFF
j_call: TRBJ1-2; v_call: TRBV7-2; d_call: TRBD1; clone_size: once; cdr3_nt: TGTGCCAGCAGCCCCCAGACAGGGACGGCGCTTGGCTACACCTTC; cdr3_aa: CASSPQTGTALGYTF
j_call: TRBJ2-1; v_call: TRBV19; d_call: TRBD2; clone_size: NA; cdr3_nt: TGTGCCAGTAGTACCCGGACTAGCGGGGGGTGGGAGCAGTTCTTC; cdr3_aa: CASSTRTSGGWEQFF
j_call: TRBJ1-1; v_call: TRBV25-1; d_call: NA; clone_size: few; cdr3_nt: TGTGCCAGCAGTGAATCTTGGCCGGGGGACACTGAAGCTTTCTTT; cdr3_aa: CASSESWPGDTEAFF
j_call: TRBJ2-5; v_call: TRBV15; d_call: NA; clone_size: once; cdr3_nt: TGTGCCACCAGCAGTTGGATTACCGCAGGCGGGGAGACCCAGTACTTC; cdr3_aa: CATSSWITAGGETQYF
j_call: TRBJ1-4; v_call: TRBV11-2; d_call: TRBD1; clone_size: NA; cdr3_nt: TGTGCCAGCAACCGGGACAGGGGATACGAAAAACTGTTTTTT; cdr3_aa: CASNRDRGYEKLFF
j_call: TRBJ2-7; v_call: TRBV10-1; d_call: TRBD1; clone_size: NA; cdr3_nt: TGCGCCAGCAGTGACCCGGGACAGGGGCGCTACGAGCAGTACTTC; cdr3_aa: CASSDPGQGRYEQYF
j_call: TRBJ1-1; v_call: TRBV7-9; d_call: NA; clone_size: NA; cdr3_nt: TGTGCCAGCAGCTCCCCTACAGGGTGGGCTGAAGCTTTCTTT; cdr3_aa: CASSSPTGWAEAFF
j_call: TRBJ2-7; v_call: TRBV19; d_call: NA; clone_size: NA; cdr3_nt: TGTGCCAGTAGCCCCCCCGGATTTCAGGTCTACGAGCAGTACTTC; cdr3_aa: CASSPPGFQVYEQYF
j_call: TRBJ1-2; v_call: TRBV10-1; d_call: NA; clone_size: NA; cdr3_nt: TGCGCCAGCAGCCCAGGCGCACCCATCGGCTACACCTTC; cdr3_aa: CASSPGAPIGYTF
j_call: TRBJ2-7; v_call: TRBV12-3/TRBV12-4; d_call: TRBD1; clone_size: once; cdr3_nt: TGTGCCAGCAGTCTAGGGGGCCCCTACGAGCAGTACTTC; cdr3_aa: CASSLGGPYEQYF
j_call: TRBJ1-1; v_call: TRBV6-5; d_call: NA; clone_size: NA; cdr3_nt: TGTGCCAGCAGTACCCCTAGGCTGATGAACACTGAAGCTTTCTTT; cdr3_aa: CASSTPRLMNTEAFF
j_call: TRBJ1-2; v_call: TRBV29-1; d_call: NA; clone_size: NA; cdr3_nt: TGCAGCGCCGACGGCCTCCAGCAGGATGGCTACACCTTC; cdr3_aa: CSADGLQQDGYTF
j_call: TRBJ1-1; v_call: TRBV6-5; d_call: TRBD1; clone_size: NA; cdr3_nt: TGTGCCAGCAGATTAGGAACAGGGGTCACTGAAGCTTTCTTT; cdr3_aa: CASRLGTGVTEAFF
j_call: TRBJ2-1; v_call: TRBV5-1; d_call: TRBD1; clone_size: NA; cdr3_nt: TGCGCCAGCAGGGGACAGGGCCTCAATGAGCAGTTCTTC; cdr3_aa: CASRGQGLNEQFF
j_call: TRBJ1-2; v_call: TRBV5-6; d_call: NA; clone_size: NA; cdr3_nt: TGTGCCAGCAGCCTACCCACGGGACAAGGCTATGGCTACACCTTC; cdr3_aa: CASSLPTGQGYGYTF
j_call: TRBJ2-2; v_call: TRBV3-1/TRBV3-2; d_call: TRBD2; clone_size: NA; cdr3_nt: TGTGCCAGCAGCCTTCCCTCACTAGCGGGGGGGCGCGGCGGGGAGCTGTTTTTT; cdr3_aa: CASSLPSLAGGRGGELFF
j_call: TRBJ2-2; v_call: TRBV12-5; d_call: NA; clone_size: NA; cdr3_nt: TGTGCTAGTGGTGATTACTCGCCCCAGGGCACCGGGGAGCTGTTTTTT; cdr3_aa: CASGDYSPQGTGELFF
j_call: TRBJ1-1; v_call: TRBV5-1; d_call: NA; clone_size: NA; cdr3_nt: TGCGCCAGCAGCTGGACAGAAATGAACACTGAAGCTTTCTTT; cdr3_aa: CASSWTEMNTEAFF
j_call: TRBJ1-3; v_call: TRBV9; d_call: TRBD1; clone_size: NA; cdr3_nt: TGTGCCAGCAGCGTGAGAGACCACAGGGGAGGCTCTGGAAACACCATATATTTT; cdr3_aa: CASSVRDHRGGSGNTIYF
j_call: TRBJ1-1; v_call: TRBV6-1; d_call: TRBD1; clone_size: NA; cdr3_nt: TGTGCCAGCAGTGAGGACAGGGGCAGTTTCACTGAAGCTTTCTTT; cdr3_aa: CASSEDRGSFTEAFF
j_call: TRBJ2-6; v_call: TRBV7-9; d_call: NA; clone_size: NA; cdr3_nt: TGTGCCAGCAGCTCGGACACCGTCCTGACTTTC; cdr3_aa: CASSSDTVLTF
j_call: TRBJ1-5; v_call: TRBV18; d_call: NA; clone_size: NA; cdr3_nt: TGTGCCAGCTCACCGGGCGGGGTGAGCAATCAGCCCCAGCATTTT; cdr3_aa: CASSPGGVSNQPQHF
j_call: TRBJ2-7; v_call: TRBV5-1; d_call: TRBD1; clone_size: NA; cdr3_nt: TGCGCCAGCAGCGAACGGGACAGGGGGTTCTACGAGCAGTACTTC; cdr3_aa: CASSERDRGFYEQYF
j_call: TRBJ1-2; v_call: TRBV6-5; d_call: TRBD1; clone_size: once; cdr3_nt: TGTGCCAGCAGAACCAGGGGACAGCCCCATGGCTACACCTTC; cdr3_aa: CASRTRGQPHGYTF
j_call: TRBJ2-1; v_call: TRBV3-1/TRBV3-2; d_call: TRBD2; clone_size: NA; cdr3_nt: TGTGCCAGCAGCCAAACTAGCGGGGGTTACAATGAGCAGTTCTTC; cdr3_aa: CASSQTSGGYNEQFF
j_call: TRBJ1-2; v_call: TRBV5-6; d_call: NA; clone_size: NA; cdr3_nt: TGTGCCAGCAGCGCGTTAACAGCAGGCTATGGCTACACCTTC; cdr3_aa: CASSALTAGYGYTF
j_call: TRBJ1-1; v_call: TRBV5-6; d_call: NA; clone_size: NA; cdr3_nt: TGTGCCAGCAGCTTTGTCAGGGGACGATATACTGAAGCTTTCTTT; cdr3_aa: CASSFVRGRYTEAFF
j_call: TRBJ1-1; v_call: TRBV15; d_call: NA; clone_size: NA; cdr3_nt: TGTGCCACCAGCAGAGGAGGGAACACTGAAGCTTTCTTT; cdr3_aa: CATSRGGNTEAFF
j_call: TRBJ1-4; v_call: TRBV6-1; d_call: TRBD1; clone_size: once; cdr3_nt: TGTGCCAGCAGTGAACCGGGACAGGGGAAAGAAAAACTGTTTTTT; cdr3_aa: CASSEPGQGKEKLFF
j_call: TRBJ2-3; v_call: TRBV9; d_call: TRBD1; clone_size: few; cdr3_nt: TGTGCCAGCAGCGTTTACAGGGGGAGGACAGATACGCAGTATTTT; cdr3_aa: CASSVYRGRTDTQYF
j_call: TRBJ2-7; v_call: TRBV12-1; d_call: NA; clone_size: once; cdr3_nt: TGTGCCAGCAGCCACCCCTGCGGACAGTTAAACTACGAGCAGTACTTC; cdr3_aa: CASSHPCGQLNYEQYF
j_call: TRBJ2-1; v_call: TRBV6-5; d_call: TRBD1; clone_size: NA; cdr3_nt: TGTGCCAGCAGCCGGGACAGGGGGAGTGGTAATGAGCAGTTCTTC; cdr3_aa: CASSRDRGSGNEQFF
j_call: TRBJ1-5; v_call: TRBV2; d_call: NA; clone_size: NA; cdr3_nt: TGTGCCAGCAGTGAATGGACAGAGTATCAGCCCCAGCATTTT; cdr3_aa: CASSEWTEYQPQHF
j_call: TRBJ1-1; v_call: TRBV6-5; d_call: TRBD1; clone_size: NA; cdr3_nt: TGTGCCAGCAACCCCGGGACAGGGAACACTGAAGCTTTCTTT; cdr3_aa: CASNPGTGNTEAFF
j_call: TRBJ1-5; v_call: TRBV19; d_call: NA; clone_size: NA; cdr3_nt: TGTGCCAGTAGTACAGGGAGCAATCAGCCCCAGCATTTT; cdr3_aa: CASSTGSNQPQHF
j_call: TRBJ1-1; v_call: TRBV3-1/TRBV3-2; d_call: TRBD1; clone_size: once; cdr3_nt: TGTGCCAGCAGCCCACAGGGGGCCGTACCGAACACTGAAGCTTTCTTT; cdr3_aa: CASSPQGAVPNTEAFF
j_call: TRBJ1-5; v_call: TRBV10-2; d_call: TRBD1; clone_size: NA; cdr3_nt: TGCGCCAGCACAGGGGGCATACAGCCCCAGCATTTT; cdr3_aa: CASTGGIQPQHF
j_call: TRBJ1-1; v_call: TRBV3-1/TRBV3-2; d_call: NA; clone_size: NA; cdr3_nt: TGTGCCAGCAGCCAACCGAGCCTGAACACTGAAGCTTTCTTT; cdr3_aa: CASSQPSLNTEAFF
j_call: TRBJ1-2; v_call: TRBV7-2; d_call: NA; clone_size: NA; cdr3_nt: TGTGCCAGCAGTCAGCGCTATGGCTACACCTTC; cdr3_aa: CASSQRYGYTF
j_call: TRBJ1-5; v_call: TRBV6-5; d_call: TRBD1; clone_size: NA; cdr3_nt: TGTGCCATAAGACGGACAGGGGACAATCAGCCCCAGCATTTT; cdr3_aa: CAIRRTGDNQPQHF
j_call: TRBJ1-3; v_call: TRBV5-4; d_call: TRBD1; clone_size: NA; cdr3_nt: TGTGCCAGCAGCCGGGACAGCGGAAACACCATATATTTT; cdr3_aa: CASSRDSGNTIYF
j_call: TRBJ1-6; v_call: TRBV11-2; d_call: NA; clone_size: NA; cdr3_nt: TGTGCCAGCAGCTCGAACACAGGGAATTCACCCCTCCACTTT; cdr3_aa: CASSSNTGNSPLHF
j_call: TRBJ2-2; v_call: TRBV5-1; d_call: TRBD2; clone_size: NA; cdr3_nt: TGCGCCAGCAGGAGAGGGATCGAAAGCGGGGCCGGGGAGCTGTTTTTT; cdr3_aa: CASRRGIESGAGELFF
j_call: TRBJ1-1; v_call: TRBV7-3; d_call: NA; clone_size: NA; cdr3_nt: TGTGCCAGCAGTTCCTACGTCCTCACAGGGAACACTGAAGCTTTCTTT; cdr3_aa: CASSSYVLTGNTEAFF